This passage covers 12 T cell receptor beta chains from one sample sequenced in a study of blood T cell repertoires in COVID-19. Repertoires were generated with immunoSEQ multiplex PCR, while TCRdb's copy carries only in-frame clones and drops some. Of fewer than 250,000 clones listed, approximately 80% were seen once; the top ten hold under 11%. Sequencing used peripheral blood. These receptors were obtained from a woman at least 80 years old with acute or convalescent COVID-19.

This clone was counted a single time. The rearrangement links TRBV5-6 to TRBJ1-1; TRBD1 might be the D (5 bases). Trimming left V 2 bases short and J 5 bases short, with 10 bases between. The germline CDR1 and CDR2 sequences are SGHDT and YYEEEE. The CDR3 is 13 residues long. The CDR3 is CASSFAGRTEAFF. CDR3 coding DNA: TGTGCCAGCAGCTTTGCAGGGCGGACTGAAGCTTTCTTT.

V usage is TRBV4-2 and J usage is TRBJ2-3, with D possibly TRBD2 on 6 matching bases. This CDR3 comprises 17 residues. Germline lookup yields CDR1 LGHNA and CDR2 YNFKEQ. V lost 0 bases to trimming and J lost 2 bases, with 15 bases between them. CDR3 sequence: CASSQESVAGLTDTQYF. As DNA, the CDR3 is TGTGCCAGCAGCCAAGAGTCGGTGGCGGGACTCACAGATACGCAGTATTTT.

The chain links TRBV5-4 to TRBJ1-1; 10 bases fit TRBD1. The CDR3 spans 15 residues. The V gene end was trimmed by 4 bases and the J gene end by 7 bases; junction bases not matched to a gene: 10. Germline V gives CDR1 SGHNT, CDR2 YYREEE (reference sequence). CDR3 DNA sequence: TGTGCCAGCAGCATAGGGACAGGGGCTTCGGGTGAAGCTTTCTTT. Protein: CASSIGTGASGEAFF.

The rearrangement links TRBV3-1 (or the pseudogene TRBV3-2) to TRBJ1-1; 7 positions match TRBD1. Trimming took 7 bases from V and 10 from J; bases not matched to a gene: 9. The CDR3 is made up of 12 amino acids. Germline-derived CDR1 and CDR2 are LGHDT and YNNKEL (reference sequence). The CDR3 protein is CASTTTGDVAFF. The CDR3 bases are TGTGCCAGCACCACCACAGGGGACGTAGCTTTCTTT.

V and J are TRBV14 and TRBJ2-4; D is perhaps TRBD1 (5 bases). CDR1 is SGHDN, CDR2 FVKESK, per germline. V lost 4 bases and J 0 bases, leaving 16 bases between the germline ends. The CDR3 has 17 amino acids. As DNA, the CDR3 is TGTGCCAGCAGCCCGTACAACCCCAGGGTAGCCAAAAACATTCAGTACTTC. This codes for CASSPYNPRVAKNIQYF.

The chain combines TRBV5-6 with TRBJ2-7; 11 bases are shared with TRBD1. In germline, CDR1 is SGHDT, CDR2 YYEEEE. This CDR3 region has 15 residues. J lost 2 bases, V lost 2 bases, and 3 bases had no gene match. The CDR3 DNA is TGTGCCAGCAGCTTAGAGGGACAGGGGGCCTACGAGCAGTACTTC. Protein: CASSLEGQGAYEQYF.

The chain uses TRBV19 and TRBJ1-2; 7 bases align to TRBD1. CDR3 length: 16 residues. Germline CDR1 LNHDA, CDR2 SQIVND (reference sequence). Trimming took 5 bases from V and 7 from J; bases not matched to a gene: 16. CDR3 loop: CASSQNPGTVGGGYTF. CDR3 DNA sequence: TGTGCCAGTAGTCAGAACCCAGGGACAGTTGGTGGTGGCTACACCTTC.

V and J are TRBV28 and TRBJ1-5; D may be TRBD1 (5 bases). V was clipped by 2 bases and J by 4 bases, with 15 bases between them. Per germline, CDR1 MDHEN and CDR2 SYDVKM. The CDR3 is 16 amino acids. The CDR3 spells CASSLAGYLRNQPQHF. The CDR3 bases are TGTGCCAGCAGTTTAGCAGGGTATTTGCGGAATCAGCCCCAGCATTTT.

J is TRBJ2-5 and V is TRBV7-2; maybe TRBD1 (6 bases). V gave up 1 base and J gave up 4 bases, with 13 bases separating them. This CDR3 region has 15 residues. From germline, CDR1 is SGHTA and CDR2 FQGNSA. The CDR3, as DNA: TGTGCCAGCAGCTTAGTAGTAGGACAGAGAGAGACCCAGTACTTC. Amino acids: CASSLVVGQRETQYF.

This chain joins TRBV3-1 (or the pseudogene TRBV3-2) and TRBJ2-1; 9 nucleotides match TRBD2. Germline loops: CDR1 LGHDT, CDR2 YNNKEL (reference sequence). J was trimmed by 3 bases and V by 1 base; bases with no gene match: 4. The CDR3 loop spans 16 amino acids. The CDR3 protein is CASSQGGGAGYNEQFF. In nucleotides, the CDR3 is TGTGCCAGCAGCCAAGGCGGGGGGGCGGGCTACAATGAGCAGTTCTTC.

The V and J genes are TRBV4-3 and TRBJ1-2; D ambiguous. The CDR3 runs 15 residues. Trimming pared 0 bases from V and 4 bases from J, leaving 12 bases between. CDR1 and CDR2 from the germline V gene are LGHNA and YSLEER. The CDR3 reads CASSQEPGEVYGYTF. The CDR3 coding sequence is TGCGCCAGCAGCCAAGAGCCGGGAGAGGTCTATGGCTACACCTTC.

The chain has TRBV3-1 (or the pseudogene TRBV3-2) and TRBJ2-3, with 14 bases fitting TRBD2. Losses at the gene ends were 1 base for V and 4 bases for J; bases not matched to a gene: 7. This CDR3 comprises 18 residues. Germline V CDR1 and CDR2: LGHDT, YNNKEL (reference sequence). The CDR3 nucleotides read TGTGCCAGCAGCCAAGGGGGACTAGCGGGAGACGGGCCAGATACGCAGTATTTT. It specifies CASSQGGLAGDGPDTQYF.